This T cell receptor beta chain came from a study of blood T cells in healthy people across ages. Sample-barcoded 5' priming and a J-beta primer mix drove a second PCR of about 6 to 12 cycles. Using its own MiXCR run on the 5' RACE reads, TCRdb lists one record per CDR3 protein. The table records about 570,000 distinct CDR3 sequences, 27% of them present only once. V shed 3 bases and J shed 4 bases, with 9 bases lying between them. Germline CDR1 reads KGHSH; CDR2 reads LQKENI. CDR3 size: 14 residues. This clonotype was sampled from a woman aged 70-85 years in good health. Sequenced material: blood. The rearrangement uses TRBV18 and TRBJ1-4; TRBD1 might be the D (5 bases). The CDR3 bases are TGTGCCAGCTCACCGACAGAAGATAATGAAAAACTGTTTTTT. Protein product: CASSPTEDNEKLFF.